What follows describes a single T cell receptor beta chain. The CDR3 runs to 16 residues. Losses at the gene ends were 4 bases for V and 6 bases for J; bases not matched to a gene: 8. CDR1 and CDR2 (germline): SGHAT, FQNNGV. The data stem from a study of T cell changes during pregnancy in multiple sclerosis. Profiling relied on immunoSEQ multiplex PCR, and the TCRdb table lists in-frame clones only, not all of them. In the table there are approximately 30,000 clones, roughly 87% of which are singletons. This TCR derives from a female donor with multiple sclerosis, enrolled in a pregnancy study. The source material was CD8+ T cells from peripheral blood mononuclear cells, sampled in the third trimester of pregnancy. The chain recombines TRBV11-2 with TRBJ2-7; 14 positions match TRBD2. The CDR3 nucleotides read TGTGCCAGCAGCTCCCGGGGGACTAGCGGGAGAGGCGAGCAGTACTTC. Protein: CASSSRGTSGRGEQYF.